These 10 T cell receptor beta chains originate from one sample sequenced in a study of early T cells in non-severe SARS-CoV-2 infection. From the 5' RACE reads, TCRdb called clonotypes with MiXCR, one entry per CDR3 protein. This table holds more than 65,000 distinct CDR3 sequences, under 15% found once. Sequencing used whole blood. Every receptor here comes from an adult who was a healthcare worker with PCR-confirmed SARS-CoV-2 infection or an uninfected control (not recorded which).

V is TRBV7-2 and J is TRBJ1-3, with D uncertain. The CDR3 extends over 13 amino acids. Trimming shortened V by 10 bases and J by 0 bases, and 10 bases separated the two germline ends. Germline CDR1 reads SGHTA; CDR2 reads FQGNSA. CDR3 residues: CAIYTLSGNTIYF. The CDR3 nucleotides read TGTGCCATCTACACACTCTCTGGAAACACCATATATTTT. Together with reference TRBV7-2 and TRBJ1-3, the CDR3 gives the full variable domain: GAGVSQSPSNKVTEKGKDVELRCDPISGHTALYWYRQSLGQGLEFLIYFQGNSAPDKSGLPSDRFSAERTGGSVSTLTIQRTQQEDSAVYLCAIYTLSGNTIYFGEGSWLTVV.

The table lists this clonotype with many counts. The chain is built from TRBV7-2 and TRBJ2-1, with a weak D call TRBD1 (5 bases). Trimming left V 6 bases short and J 8 bases short, with 20 bases between. The CDR3 spans 15 residues. Germline lookup yields CDR1 SGHTA and CDR2 FQGNSA. The CDR3 loop is CASRYGPGKPDEQFF. CDR3 coding DNA: TGTGCCAGCAGATATGGCCCAGGGAAGCCCGATGAGCAGTTCTTC.

The table lists this clonotype with many counts. The rearrangement joins TRBV7-2 to TRBJ1-1; D not resolved. The CDR3 covers 13 residues. V shed 4 bases and J shed 3 bases, with 9 bases lying between them. CDR1 and CDR2 (germline): SGHTA, FQGNSA. The CDR3 here is CASSWVQDTEAFF. In DNA form, the CDR3 reads TGTGCCAGCAGCTGGGTCCAGGACACTGAAGCTTTCTTT.

This clonotype was recorded at least ten times. The CDR3 region is CASSPGTVTSGNTIYF. CDR3 DNA: TGTGCCAGCAGCCCGGGGACAGTCACCTCTGGAAACACCATATATTTT. V and J are TRBV7-6 and TRBJ1-3, with TRBD1 matching over 7 bases. The J segment lost 0 bases and the V segment lost 5 bases, leaving 7 bases of the junction unmatched. In germline, CDR1 is SGHVS, CDR2 FNYEAQ. The CDR3 totals 16 residues.

This clonotype was observed many times. At one end the junction does not follow the germline gene, possibly because of a read error. The chain recombines TRBV3-1 with TRBJ2-4; possibly TRBD1 or TRBD2 for D (5 bases each). The germline V gene encodes CDR1 LGHDT and CDR2 YNNKEL (reference sequence). This CDR3 has 15 residues. CDR3 region: CASSQVRGPKSIQYF. The CDR3 bases are TGTGCCAGCAGCCAAGTGAGGGGCCCGAAAAGCATTCAGTACTTC.

This clonotype has a count of ten or more. This chain joins TRBV30 and TRBJ2-3; D is unresolved. The germline V gene has CDR1 GTSNPN and CDR2 SVGIG (reference sequence). The CDR3 covers 14 residues. V gave up 4 bases and J gave up 2 bases, with 13 bases separating them. The CDR3 sequence: CAWTQIGDTDTQYF. DNA for the CDR3: TGTGCCTGGACCCAAATTGGTGACACAGATACGCAGTATTTT.

This clonotype has a handful of counts. The rearrangement joins TRBV9 to TRBJ2-2; D is possibly TRBD1 (6 bases). CDR3 length equals 14 residues. The germline V gene has CDR1 SGDLS and CDR2 YYNGEE. V was shortened by 2 bases and J by 8 bases, with 13 bases between the two germline ends. The CDR3 DNA reads as TGTGCCAGCAGCGTTCTGGGGGCAGAAGGGGAGCTGTTTTTT. This codes for CASSVLGAEGELFF. Combining the CDR3 with reference TRBV9 and TRBJ2-2 gives the whole variable domain DSGVTQTPKHLITATGQRVTLRCSPRSGDLSVYWYQQSLDQGLQFLIQYYNGEERAKGNILERFSAQQFPDLHSELNLSSLELGDSALYFCASSVLGAEGELFFGEGSRLTVL.

In this sample, this clonotype turned up many times. The chain carries TRBV28 and TRBJ2-3; 10 positions agree with TRBD2. There are 17 residues in the CDR3. Trimming took 1 base from V and 4 from J; bases not matched to a gene: 8. Germline CDR1 reads MDHEN; CDR2 reads SYDVKM. The CDR3 sequence is CASSLSASGSDADTQYF. CDR3 bases: TGTGCCAGCAGTTTATCGGCTAGCGGGAGCGATGCAGATACGCAGTATTTT. Drawing the rest from reference TRBV28 and TRBJ2-3, the complete variable domain is DVKVTQSSRYLVKRTGEKVFLECVQDMDHENMFWYRQDPGLGLRLIYFSYDVKMKEKGDIPEGYSVSREKKERFSLILESASTNQTSMYLCASSLSASGSDADTQYFGPGTRLTVL.

The table lists this clonotype with many counts. This CDR3 reads CASSSGQGFTEAFF. The DNA for the CDR3 is TGTGCCAGCAGCAGTGGACAGGGTTTCACTGAAGCTTTCTTT. The V call is TRBV6-6, the J call TRBJ1-1, with 8 bases identical to TRBD1. The germline CDR1 and CDR2 sequences are MNHNY and SVGAGI (reference sequence). The trim removed 6 bases at V and 4 bases at J, leaving 7 bases unmatched. This CDR3 is built from 14 residues.

This clonotype was found a few times. V and J are TRBV7-2 and TRBJ2-7, with 8 positions matching TRBD1. Germline-derived CDR1 and CDR2 are SGHTA and FQGNSA. The trim removed 5 bases at V and 0 bases at J, leaving 9 bases unmatched. The CDR3 contains 16 residues. This chain's CDR3 is CASSLLSTGASYEQYF. CDR3 bases: TGTGCCAGCAGCCTGCTTTCGACAGGGGCCTCCTACGAGCAGTACTTC.